The source of this T cell receptor beta chain is a study of blood T cells in healthy people across ages. For the study at large: Template-switching capture recovered about one barcoded beta molecule per two T cells.

The V gene's germline CDR1 is DFQATT and CDR2 SNEGSKA (reference sequence). The ends were cut back, 3 bases at V and 2 bases at J, with 7 bases in the middle. The CDR3 is 12 residues long. With a J-beta primer mix and a sample-barcoded 5' primer, a second PCR ran 7 to 11 cycles. A single record per CDR3 protein comes from TCRdb applying MiXCR to the 5' RACE reads. The table includes 700,000 to 800,000 distinct CDR3 sequences, around 46% detected once. The material sequenced was blood. The sequence was obtained from a woman aged 55 to 70 in good health. The chain has TRBV20-1 and TRBJ2-5; D is undetermined. CDR3 coding DNA: TGCAGTGCTAGCCGGCAGCAAGAGACCCAGTACTTC. Residues: CSASRQQETQYF.